The rows below give T cell receptor beta chains drawn from one sample of a study of blood T cell repertoires in COVID-19. Libraries were prepared by immunoSEQ multiplex PCR; TCRdb keeps only in-frame clonotypes and omits some of them. The sample comprises about 65,000 clones, 80% to 85% of which are singletons, and roughly 39% rests with the top ten. The specimen was peripheral blood. All receptors derive from a human donor in a cohort sampled during active COVID-19. The CDR3 runs from the conserved cysteine through the conserved F or W. Fields, in order: CDR3 DNA, CDR3 protein, V gene, D gene, J gene. A D gene is named only where the DNA matches it firmly.

cdr3_nt: TGTGCCAGCAGCTTAGATCTCCGGGGGGCCAGTAACAATGAGCAGTTCTTC; cdr3_aa: CASSLDLRGASNNEQFF; v_call: TRBV11-2; d_call: NA; j_call: TRBJ2-1
cdr3_nt: TGTGCCAGCAGCAACAAGGGACAGGGGGCAGGAGGCTACACCTTC; cdr3_aa: CASSNKGQGAGGYTF; v_call: TRBV7-2; d_call: TRBD1; j_call: TRBJ1-2
cdr3_nt: TGTGCCAGTAGAGCCGTTACAAGGTTGCGGACCGGGGAGCTGTTTTTT; cdr3_aa: CASRAVTRLRTGELFF; v_call: TRBV19; d_call: NA; j_call: TRBJ2-2
cdr3_nt: TGTGCCAGCAGCTTAGGAGGACAGGGGCTCCACAATGAGCAGTTCTTC; cdr3_aa: CASSLGGQGLHNEQFF; v_call: TRBV13; d_call: TRBD1; j_call: TRBJ2-1
cdr3_nt: TGTGCCAGCAGCTCTAACAGGGGTTTAGCCAAAAACATTCAGTACTTC; cdr3_aa: CASSSNRGLAKNIQYF; v_call: TRBV7-2; d_call: TRBD1; j_call: TRBJ2-4
cdr3_nt: TGCAGCGTGTTCCGGGACAGGGGTTACGAGCAGTACTTC; cdr3_aa: CSVFRDRGYEQYF; v_call: TRBV29-1; d_call: TRBD1; j_call: TRBJ2-7
cdr3_nt: TGTGCCAGCAGCTTGAGGGGGGGCCCCGGGGAGCTGTTTTTT; cdr3_aa: CASSLRGGPGELFF; v_call: TRBV5-8; d_call: NA; j_call: TRBJ2-2
cdr3_nt: TGTGCCAGCAGCAAGCCAGTCAGGGAGGCTACTGAAGCTTTCTTT; cdr3_aa: CASSKPVREATEAFF; v_call: TRBV21-1; d_call: NA; j_call: TRBJ1-1
cdr3_nt: TGCGCCAGCAGCTCGGACGGGGGAATCGGGAGTTTTTACTATGGCTACACCTTC; cdr3_aa: CASSSDGGIGSFYYGYTF; v_call: TRBV5-1; d_call: NA; j_call: TRBJ1-2
cdr3_nt: TGCGCTCGAACCGGGACACAAAATACCGGTTCCTACAATGAGCAGTTCTTC; cdr3_aa: CARTGTQNTGSYNEQFF; v_call: TRBV10-1; d_call: NA; j_call: TRBJ2-1